This T cell receptor (beta chain) was sequenced during a study of blood T cell repertoires in COVID-19. The wider study: The United States, Italy and Spain provided the acute and convalescent COVID-19 samples. Nucleic acid was either cDNA or gDNA, and it came from T cells, B-cell-depleted T cells, or PBMCs.

Authors' analysis steps: How many nucleated cells were present was estimated from reference gene primer amplification. Sequencing used immunoSEQ multiplex PCR; TCRdb keeps in-frame clones, though not all of them. That table gives V, J and clone size, and the DNA gave D and trimming. This repertoire shows about 80,000 clones, around 90% found once; its top ten account for around 4.5%. The CDR3 is made up of 15 amino acids. The germline gives CDR1 MNHEY, CDR2 SVGAGI. V lost 4 bases and J lost 3; bases outside the gene matches: 3. The sample comprised peripheral blood. The TCR comes from a woman over 75 with active or convalescent COVID-19. This chain links TRBV6-5 with TRBJ2-2, with 9 bases lining up with TRBD1. The CDR3 here is CASSSDRGDTGELFF. The CDR3, as DNA: TGTGCCAGCAGTTCTGACAGGGGGGACACCGGGGAGCTGTTTTTT.